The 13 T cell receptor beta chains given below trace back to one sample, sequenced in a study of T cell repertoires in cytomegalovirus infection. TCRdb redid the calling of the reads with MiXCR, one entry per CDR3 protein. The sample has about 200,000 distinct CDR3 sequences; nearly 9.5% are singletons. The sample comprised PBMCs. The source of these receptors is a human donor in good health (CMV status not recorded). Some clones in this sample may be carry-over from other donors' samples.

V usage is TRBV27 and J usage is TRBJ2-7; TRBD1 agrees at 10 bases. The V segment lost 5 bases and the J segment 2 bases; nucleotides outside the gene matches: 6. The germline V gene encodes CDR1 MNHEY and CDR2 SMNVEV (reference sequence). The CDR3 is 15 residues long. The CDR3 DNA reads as TGTGCCAGCAGTGCCTCGGGACAGGGGCCCTACGAGCAGTACTTC. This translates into CASSASGQGPYEQYF.

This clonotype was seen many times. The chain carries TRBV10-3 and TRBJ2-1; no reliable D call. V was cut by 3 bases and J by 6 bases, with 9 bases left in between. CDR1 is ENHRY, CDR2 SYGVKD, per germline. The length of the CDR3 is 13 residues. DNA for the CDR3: TGTGCCATCAGTGAATTTTCTAGCAATGAGCAGTTCTTC. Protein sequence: CAISEFSSNEQFF.

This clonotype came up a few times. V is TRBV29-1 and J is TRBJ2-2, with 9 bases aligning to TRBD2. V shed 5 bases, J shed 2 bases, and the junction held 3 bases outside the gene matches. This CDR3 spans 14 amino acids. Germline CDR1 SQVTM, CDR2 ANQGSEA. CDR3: CSVLTSGNTGELFF. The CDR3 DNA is TGCAGCGTTCTGACTAGCGGAAACACCGGGGAGCTGTTTTTT.

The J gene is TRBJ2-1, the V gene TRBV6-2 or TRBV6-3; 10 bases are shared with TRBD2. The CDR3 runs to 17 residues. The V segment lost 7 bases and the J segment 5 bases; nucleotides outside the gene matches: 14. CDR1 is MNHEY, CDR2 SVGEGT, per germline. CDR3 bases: TGTGCCAGCACCCTCCTACGACGGACTAGCGGCCACAATGAGCAGTTCTTC. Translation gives CASTLLRRTSGHNEQFF.

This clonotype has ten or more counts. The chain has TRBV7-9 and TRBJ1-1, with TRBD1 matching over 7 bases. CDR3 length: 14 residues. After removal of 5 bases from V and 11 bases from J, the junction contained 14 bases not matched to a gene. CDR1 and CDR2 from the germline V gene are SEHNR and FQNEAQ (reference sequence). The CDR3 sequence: CASSLNNRGPAAFF. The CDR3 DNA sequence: TGTGCCAGCAGCCTCAATAACAGGGGACCGGCGGCTTTCTTT.

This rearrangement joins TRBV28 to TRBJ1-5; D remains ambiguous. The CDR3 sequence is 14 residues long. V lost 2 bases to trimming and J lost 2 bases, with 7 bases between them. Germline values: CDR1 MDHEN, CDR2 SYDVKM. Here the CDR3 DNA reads TGTGCCAGCAGTTTAGCAGGACGCAATCAGCCCCAGCATTTT. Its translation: CASSLAGRNQPQHF.

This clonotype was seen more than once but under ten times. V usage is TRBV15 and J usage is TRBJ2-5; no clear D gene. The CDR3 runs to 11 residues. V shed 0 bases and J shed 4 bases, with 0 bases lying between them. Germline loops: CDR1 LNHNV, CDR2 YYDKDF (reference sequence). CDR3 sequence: CATSREETQYF. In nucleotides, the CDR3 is TGTGCCACCAGCAGAGAAGAGACCCAGTACTTC.

The CDR3 nucleotides are TGTGCCTGGAGTGCCGGGGGTAACTACGAGCAGTACTTC. Its protein product is CAWSAGGNYEQYF. The rearrangement uses TRBV30 and TRBJ2-7; maybe TRBD2 (6 bases). Germline CDR1 reads GTSNPN; CDR2 reads SVGIG (reference sequence). V was cut by 1 base and J by 3 bases, with 10 bases left in between. The CDR3 runs to 13 residues.

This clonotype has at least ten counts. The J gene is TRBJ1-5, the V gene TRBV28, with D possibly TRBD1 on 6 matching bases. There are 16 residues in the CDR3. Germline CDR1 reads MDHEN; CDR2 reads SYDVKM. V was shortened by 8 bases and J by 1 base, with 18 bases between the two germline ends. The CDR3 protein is CASLRGGTGSNQPQHF. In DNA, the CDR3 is TGTGCCAGCCTGAGGGGGGGGACGGGGAGCAATCAGCCCCAGCATTTT.

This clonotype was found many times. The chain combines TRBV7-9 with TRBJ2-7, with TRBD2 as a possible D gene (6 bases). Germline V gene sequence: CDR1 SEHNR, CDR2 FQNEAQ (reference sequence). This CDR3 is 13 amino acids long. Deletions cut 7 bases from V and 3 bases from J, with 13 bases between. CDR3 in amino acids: CASNEVGSYEQYF. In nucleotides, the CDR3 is TGTGCCAGCAACGAAGTCGGGAGCTACGAGCAGTACTTC.

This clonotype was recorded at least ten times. CDR3 in DNA: TGTGCCATCAGGGACAGCTTGAACACTGAAGCTTTCTTT. The encoded protein is CAIRDSLNTEAFF. The genes are TRBV10-3 and TRBJ1-1; maybe TRBD1 (6 bases). The V end was cut by 6 bases, the J end by 0 bases, with 8 bases between. Germline V gene sequence: CDR1 ENHRY, CDR2 SYGVKD. The CDR3 is 13 residues long.

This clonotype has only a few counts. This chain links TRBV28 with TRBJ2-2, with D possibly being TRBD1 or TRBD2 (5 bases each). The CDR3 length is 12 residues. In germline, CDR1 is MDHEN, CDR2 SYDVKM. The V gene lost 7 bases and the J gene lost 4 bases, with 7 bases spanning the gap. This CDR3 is CASKGRTGELFF. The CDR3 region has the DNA TGTGCCAGCAAGGGACGCACCGGGGAGCTGTTTTTT.

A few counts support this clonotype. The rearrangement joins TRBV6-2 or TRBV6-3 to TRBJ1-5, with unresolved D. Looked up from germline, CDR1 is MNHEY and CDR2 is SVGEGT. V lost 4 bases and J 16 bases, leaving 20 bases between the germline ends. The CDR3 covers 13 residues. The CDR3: CASSFHPREGFHF. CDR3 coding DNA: TGTGCCAGCAGTTTCCACCCTAGGGAGGGATTTCATTTT.